The next 13 T cell receptor beta chains were all read from a single sample in a study of blood T cell repertoires in COVID-19. The protocol was immunoSEQ multiplex PCR, while the TCRdb copy is restricted to in-frame clones and leaves out a portion. This sample has about 63,000 clones, with about 87% found just once. Material for sequencing was peripheral blood. All receptors come from a man aged 45 to 65 with active COVID-19.

CDR3 protein: CASSFEPSGRTQGEQYF. The CDR3 bases are TGCGCCAGCAGCTTCGAGCCTAGCGGGAGAACTCAGGGCGAGCAGTACTTC. This chain connects TRBV5-1 to TRBJ2-7; 10 bases align to TRBD2. Germline V gene data show CDR1 as SGHRS and CDR2 as YFSETQ. The CDR3 has 17 residues. The trim removed 2 bases at V and 6 bases at J, leaving 14 bases unmatched.

The chain couples TRBV4-3 to TRBJ2-1; 7 bases agree with TRBD1. From germline, CDR1 is LGHNA and CDR2 YSLEER. With 5 bases clipped from V and 8 bases from J, the junction kept 12 bases outside the gene matches. The CDR3 runs to 15 residues. In DNA, the CDR3 is TGCGCCAGCAGCAGCCGGGACAGCCGTTATGATGAGCAGTTCTTC. Its translation: CASSSRDSRYDEQFF.

The V and J genes are TRBV25-1 and TRBJ1-1, with D possibly matching TRBD1 (6 bases). The V and J ends lost 5 bases and 1 base respectively, with 14 bases between them. This CDR3 comprises 15 residues. CDR1 is MGHDK, CDR2 SYGVNS, per germline. The CDR3 DNA sequence: TGTGCCAGCAGTCCAAGGACAGACAAGAACACTGAAGCTTTCTTT. It translates to CASSPRTDKNTEAFF. The variable domain in full, with the rest retrieved from reference TRBV25-1 and TRBJ1-1, is EADIYQTPRYLVIGTGKKITLECSQTMGHDKMYWYQQDPGMELHLIHYSYGVNSTEKGDLSSESTVSRIRTEHFPLTLESARPSHTSQYLCASSPRTDKNTEAFFGQGTRLTVV.

V gene TRBV4-1 combines with J gene TRBJ2-1; 14 nucleotides match TRBD2. This CDR3 is 18 amino acids long. Germline-derived CDR1 and CDR2 are MGHRA and YSYEKL. The V segment lost 5 bases and the J segment 9 bases; nucleotides outside the gene matches: 15. CDR3 nucleotide sequence: TGCGCCAGCAGCAACAAAAAGGCCGGGACTAGCGGGAGTAGTGAGCAGTTCTTC. Translating it yields CASSNKKAGTSGSSEQFF.

The chain employs TRBV5-1 and TRBJ2-7; perhaps TRBD2 as D (5 bases). The germline CDR1 and CDR2 sequences are SGHRS and YFSETQ. With 3 bases removed from V and 6 bases from J, the gap between germline ends came to 10 bases. The CDR3 is 12 residues long. The CDR3 reads CASSSTIAEQYF. The CDR3 coding sequence is TGCGCCAGCAGCTCGACTATAGCCGAGCAGTACTTC.

The chain uses TRBV2 and TRBJ2-5; D remains unclear. Germline V gene lookup returns CDR1 SNHLY and CDR2 FYNNEI. The V end was cut by 5 bases, the J end by 4 bases, with 8 bases between. CDR3 length: 12 residues. In nucleotides, the CDR3 is TGTGCCAGCAGTAGCAGAGGAGAGACCCAGTACTTC. Protein: CASSSRGETQYF.

The chain couples TRBV6-6 to TRBJ1-5; 7 positions agree with TRBD1. With 6 bases clipped from V and 3 bases from J, the junction kept 8 bases outside the gene matches. Germline loops: CDR1 MNHNY, CDR2 SVGAGI (reference sequence). The CDR3 is made up of 15 amino acids. This CDR3 reads CASRPGDSSNQPQHF. The CDR3 nucleotides read TGTGCCAGCAGGCCGGGGGACAGTTCCAATCAGCCCCAGCATTTT.

The chain has TRBV24-1 and TRBJ2-1; TRBD1 might be the D (5 bases). Germline V gene lookup returns CDR1 KGHDR and CDR2 SFDVKD. The CDR3 is made up of 14 amino acids. Trimming shortened V by 4 bases and J by 5 bases, and 11 bases separated the two germline ends. CDR3 sequence reads: CATSETTANNEQFF. As DNA, the CDR3 is TGTGCCACCAGTGAAACGACAGCAAACAATGAGCAGTTCTTC.

The chain links TRBV27 to TRBJ1-6, with D unclear. CDR3 length: 16 amino acids. The ends were cut back, 3 bases at V and 6 bases at J, with 15 bases in the middle. Germline V gene lookup returns CDR1 MNHEY and CDR2 SMNVEV (reference sequence). The CDR3 loop reads CASSFDGVRANSPLHF. CDR3 DNA: TGTGCCAGCAGTTTTGACGGCGTGAGGGCTAATTCACCCCTCCACTTT.

V and J are TRBV3-1 (or the pseudogene TRBV3-2) and TRBJ2-1, with D possibly being TRBD2 (5 bases). Germline V lookup: CDR1 LGHDT, CDR2 YNNKEL (reference sequence). CDR3 length: 16 residues. The V gene lost 0 bases and the J gene lost 5 bases, with 14 bases spanning the gap. The CDR3 spells CASSQDPLLAHNEQFF. Written as DNA, the CDR3 is TGTGCCAGCAGCCAAGACCCCTTGTTAGCGCACAATGAGCAGTTCTTC.

This CDR3 reads CASSSDSGTNSYEQYF. The CDR3 DNA reads TGTGCCAGTAGTTCCGATAGCGGGACCAACTCCTACGAGCAGTACTTC. This chain links TRBV19 with TRBJ2-7; 8 bases are a match to TRBD2. The V and J ends lost 5 bases and 0 bases, in that order; junction bases with no gene match: 9. There are 16 residues in the CDR3. In germline, CDR1 is LNHDA, CDR2 SQIVND (reference sequence).

The V and J genes are TRBV19 and TRBJ1-5, with 9 bases lining up with TRBD1. The CDR3 spans 20 residues. V was clipped by 6 bases and J by 8 bases; unmatched bases: 26. Germline V gene lookup returns CDR1 LNHDA and CDR2 SQIVND (reference sequence). This CDR3 reads CASSNQFGTGFHYGVEPQHF. In nucleotides, the CDR3 is TGTGCCAGTAGCAATCAATTTGGGACAGGGTTTCATTATGGAGTTGAGCCCCAGCATTTT.

CDR3 sequence (DNA): TGTGCCAGCAGCCCATACAGAGAGACTGAAGCTTTCTTT. This translates into CASSPYRETEAFF. The J gene is TRBJ1-1, the V gene TRBV11-1; D call uncertain. Trimming cost V 5 bases and J 5 bases, with 12 bases left between them. Germline V gene sequence: CDR1 SGHAT, CDR2 FQDESV (reference sequence). The CDR3 has 13 amino acids.